Reported below is one TCR beta chain. V lost 6 bases and J lost 3; bases outside the gene matches: 5. The CDR3 totals 15 residues. CDR1 MNHEY and CDR2 SVGAGI come from the germline V gene. These data belong to a study of blood T cell repertoires in COVID-19. About the study: The study drew acute and convalescent COVID-19 samples from the United States, Italy and Spain. PBMCs, B-cell-depleted T cells, or T cells were the source of the cDNA or gDNA that made up the material.

Per the study methods: From reference gene primer amplification, estimates of nucleated cell counts were derived. The repertoire was sequenced with immunoSEQ multiplex PCR; TCRdb's copy has only in-frame clones and lacks some. V and J calls and clone size are given by that table; D and trimming were obtained from the DNA. The sample shows about 59,000 clones, over 75% of them seen only once. Sequenced input: peripheral blood. V gene TRBV6-5 combines with J gene TRBJ2-2, with 9 bases that match TRBD2. The TCR was taken from a woman older than 75 with acute or convalescent COVID-19. Here the CDR3 DNA reads TGTGCCAGCAGGGGGCGGGAGGGCCACACCGGGGAGCTGTTTTTT. Translating it yields CASRGREGHTGELFF.